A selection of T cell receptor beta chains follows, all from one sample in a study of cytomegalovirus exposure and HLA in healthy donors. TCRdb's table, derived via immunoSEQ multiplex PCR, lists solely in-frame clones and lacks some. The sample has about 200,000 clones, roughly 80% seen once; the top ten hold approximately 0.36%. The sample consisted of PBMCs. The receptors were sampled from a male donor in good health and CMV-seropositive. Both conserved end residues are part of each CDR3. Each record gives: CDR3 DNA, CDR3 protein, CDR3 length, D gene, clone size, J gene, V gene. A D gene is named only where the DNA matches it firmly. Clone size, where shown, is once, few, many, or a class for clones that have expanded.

CDR3 DNA: TGCAGCGTTGGAGGAAATGAGCAGTTCTTC
CDR3 protein: CSVGGNEQFF
CDR3 length: 10
D gene: .
clone size: .
J gene: TRBJ2-1
V gene: TRBV29-1

CDR3 DNA: TGTGCCATCAAGGCTCCCTCTAGAGGAGACTATGGCTACACCTTC
CDR3 protein: CAIKAPSRGDYGYTF
CDR3 length: 15
D gene: .
clone size: .
J gene: TRBJ1-2
V gene: TRBV10-3

CDR3 DNA: TGTGCCAGCAGCGGGACGGGACAGGGCGAGTACGAGCAGTACTTC
CDR3 protein: CASSGTGQGEYEQYF
CDR3 length: 15
D gene: TRBD1
clone size: .
J gene: TRBJ2-7
V gene: TRBV5-6

CDR3 DNA: TGCAGCGTCTCCCTAGGGCAGGGTAATGGCTACACCTTC
CDR3 protein: CSVSLGQGNGYTF
CDR3 length: 13
D gene: .
clone size: .
J gene: TRBJ1-2
V gene: TRBV29-1

CDR3 DNA: TGTGCCAGTAGTATGACAGTTTCCGAGGAGACCCAGTACTTC
CDR3 protein: CASSMTVSEETQYF
CDR3 length: 14
D gene: .
clone size: .
J gene: TRBJ2-5
V gene: TRBV19

CDR3 DNA: TGTGCCAGCAGCGTAGGTTTCCAGGGGGTGGATGAAAAACTGTTTTTT
CDR3 protein: CASSVGFQGVDEKLFF
CDR3 length: 16
D gene: TRBD1
clone size: .
J gene: TRBJ1-4
V gene: TRBV9

CDR3 DNA: TGTGCCTGGAGTTACAGGGGCAACGAGCAGTACTTC
CDR3 protein: CAWSYRGNEQYF
CDR3 length: 12
D gene: TRBD1
clone size: .
J gene: TRBJ2-7
V gene: TRBV30

CDR3 DNA: TGTGCCAGCAGCCCCACGGGGGGCGGATCGAACTATGGCTACACCTTC
CDR3 protein: CASSPTGGGSNYGYTF
CDR3 length: 16
D gene: .
clone size: few
J gene: TRBJ1-2
V gene: TRBV7-3

CDR3 DNA: TGTGCCAGCATCTACTCCTCGGGTGGACATACAAAATCCGCCTACGAGCAGTACTTC
CDR3 protein: CASIYSSGGHTKSAYEQYF
CDR3 length: 19
D gene: .
clone size: .
J gene: TRBJ2-7
V gene: TRBV9

CDR3 DNA: TGTGCCAGCAGCACGAGACTAGCGGGGGCGACCTACGAGCAGTACTTC
CDR3 protein: CASSTRLAGATYEQYF
CDR3 length: 16
D gene: TRBD2
clone size: .
J gene: TRBJ2-7
V gene: TRBV7-2

CDR3 DNA: TGTGCCAGCAGTGATGGTTGGGGGCAGTGGGGCTACACCTTC
CDR3 protein: CASSDGWGQWGYTF
CDR3 length: 14
D gene: .
clone size: once
J gene: TRBJ1-2
V gene: TRBV2

CDR3 DNA: TGTGCCAGCAGTGCCGGGACAGGAGCTTCAGGCTACACCTTC
CDR3 protein: CASSAGTGASGYTF
CDR3 length: 14
D gene: TRBD1
clone size: .
J gene: TRBJ1-2
V gene: TRBV2

CDR3 DNA: TGTGCCAGCAGTTGGGACCAGGGGTCTGGAAACACCATATATTTT
CDR3 protein: CASSWDQGSGNTIYF
CDR3 length: 15
D gene: .
clone size: .
J gene: TRBJ1-3
V gene: TRBV5-4

CDR3 DNA: TGTGCCAGCAGCGTAGGACTAGCGGGGGGGTACCCCTACAATGAGCAGTTCTTC
CDR3 protein: CASSVGLAGGYPYNEQFF
CDR3 length: 18
D gene: TRBD2
clone size: few
J gene: TRBJ2-1
V gene: TRBV9

CDR3 DNA: TGTGCCAGCAGCTTCGGACAGGGGTATAATTCACCCCTCCACTTT
CDR3 protein: CASSFGQGYNSPLHF
CDR3 length: 15
D gene: TRBD1
clone size: .
J gene: TRBJ1-6
V gene: TRBV7-6

CDR3 DNA: TGTGCCAGCTCACCGGGCCAGGGGAAGATTCAGCCCCAGCATTTT
CDR3 protein: CASSPGQGKIQPQHF
CDR3 length: 15
D gene: .
clone size: .
J gene: TRBJ1-5
V gene: TRBV18

CDR3 DNA: TGTGCCAGTAGTATGGGGCTTAGGAGGGGCTACGGTCAGCCCCAGCATTTT
CDR3 protein: CASSMGLRRGYGQPQHF
CDR3 length: 17
D gene: .
clone size: .
J gene: TRBJ1-5
V gene: TRBV19

CDR3 DNA: TGTGCCACCAGCAGAGGGGGAGGGAGTTACGATCAGCCCCAGCATTTT
CDR3 protein: CATSRGGGSYDQPQHF
CDR3 length: 16
D gene: .
clone size: once
J gene: TRBJ1-5
V gene: TRBV15

CDR3 DNA: TGTGCCAGCAGCGTGCTAGCGGGAGGCAATGAGCAGTTCTTC
CDR3 protein: CASSVLAGGNEQFF
CDR3 length: 14
D gene: TRBD2
clone size: .
J gene: TRBJ2-1
V gene: TRBV9

CDR3 DNA: TGTGCCAGCAGCCCCGACCGACTAGCGGGGGGCCATGAGCAGTTCTTC
CDR3 protein: CASSPDRLAGGHEQFF
CDR3 length: 16
D gene: TRBD2
clone size: .
J gene: TRBJ2-1
V gene: TRBV7-3

CDR3 DNA: TGTGCCAGCAGCTTTCAGGGATACGAGCAGTACTTC
CDR3 protein: CASSFQGYEQYF
CDR3 length: 12
D gene: .
clone size: .
J gene: TRBJ2-7
V gene: TRBV7-9

CDR3 DNA: TGTGCCAGCAGCAGGACTAGCGGGGGCTACGAGCAGTACTTC
CDR3 protein: CASSRTSGGYEQYF
CDR3 length: 14
D gene: TRBD2
clone size: .
J gene: TRBJ2-7
V gene: TRBV5-4

CDR3 DNA: TGTGCCAGCAGCGTAGGTCATAGCTATTACGAGCAGTACTTC
CDR3 protein: CASSVGHSYYEQYF
CDR3 length: 14
D gene: .
clone size: .
J gene: TRBJ2-7
V gene: TRBV9

CDR3 DNA: TGCGCCAGCAGCTTAGGGGACAGGGTTCGTAACGAGCAGTACTTC
CDR3 protein: CASSLGDRVRNEQYF
CDR3 length: 15
D gene: TRBD1
clone size: few
J gene: TRBJ2-7
V gene: TRBV5-1

CDR3 DNA: TGTGCCAGCAGCGTAAAACTAGAAGAGACCCAGTACTTC
CDR3 protein: CASSVKLEETQYF
CDR3 length: 13
D gene: .
clone size: .
J gene: TRBJ2-5
V gene: TRBV9

CDR3 DNA: TGTGCCAGCAGCACCGGGACACTCTACGTGGAAGCTTTCTTT
CDR3 protein: CASSTGTLYVEAFF
CDR3 length: 14
D gene: .
clone size: few
J gene: TRBJ1-1
V gene: TRBV5-4

CDR3 DNA: TGTGCCAGCAGTTCCTGGACTAGCGGGTTCAGCTACGAGCAGTACTTC
CDR3 protein: CASSSWTSGFSYEQYF
CDR3 length: 16
D gene: TRBD2
clone size: .
J gene: TRBJ2-7
V gene: TRBV27

CDR3 DNA: TGTGCCAGTAGCTCCGGGACACTTAGCAATCAGCCCCAGCATTTT
CDR3 protein: CASSSGTLSNQPQHF
CDR3 length: 15
D gene: .
clone size: .
J gene: TRBJ1-5
V gene: TRBV19

CDR3 DNA: TGTGCCAGCAGCTTAGCGGGAGGGACCTACGAGCAGTACTTC
CDR3 protein: CASSLAGGTYEQYF
CDR3 length: 14
D gene: TRBD2
clone size: .
J gene: TRBJ2-7
V gene: TRBV7-3

CDR3 DNA: TGTGCCAGCAGCTTGGCCGGCCAGACATATCAGCCCCAGCATTTT
CDR3 protein: CASSLAGQTYQPQHF
CDR3 length: 15
D gene: .
clone size: .
J gene: TRBJ1-5
V gene: TRBV5-6

CDR3 DNA: TGCGCCAGCAGCTTGGAGACAGGGGGGCCCTGGGACGCTGAGCAGTTCTTC
CDR3 protein: CASSLETGGPWDAEQFF
CDR3 length: 17
D gene: TRBD1
clone size: .
J gene: TRBJ2-1
V gene: TRBV5-1

CDR3 DNA: TGCGCCAGCAGACAGACAGGGGGTATGGAAAAACTGTTTTTT
CDR3 protein: CASRQTGGMEKLFF
CDR3 length: 14
D gene: TRBD1
clone size: .
J gene: TRBJ1-4
V gene: TRBV4-1

CDR3 DNA: TGCGCCAGCAGCTTAGGACAGGGGGTCACTGAAGCTTTCTTT
CDR3 protein: CASSLGQGVTEAFF
CDR3 length: 14
D gene: TRBD1
clone size: .
J gene: TRBJ1-1
V gene: TRBV5-1

CDR3 DNA: TGTGCCAGCAGCGTAATTCGAGAGAGCTACACCTTC
CDR3 protein: CASSVIRESYTF
CDR3 length: 12
D gene: .
clone size: .
J gene: TRBJ1-2
V gene: TRBV9

CDR3 DNA: TGTGCCAGCAGCTCGCGACAGGGAAGTTCTAACTATGGCTACACCTTC
CDR3 protein: CASSSRQGSSNYGYTF
CDR3 length: 16
D gene: TRBD1
clone size: once
J gene: TRBJ1-2
V gene: TRBV7-9

CDR3 DNA: TGTGCCAGCAGCTCATACGCGACGGGGGGCCATGGCTACACCTTC
CDR3 protein: CASSSYATGGHGYTF
CDR3 length: 15
D gene: .
clone size: .
J gene: TRBJ1-2
V gene: TRBV7-8

CDR3 DNA: TGTGCCAGCAGCTTAGGAATAAGGACAGGGGAGACCGGGGAGCTGTTTTTT
CDR3 protein: CASSLGIRTGETGELFF
CDR3 length: 17
D gene: TRBD1
clone size: few
J gene: TRBJ2-2
V gene: TRBV7-9

CDR3 DNA: TGTGCCAGCAGCTCTCCTAACCAAGAGACCCAGTACTTC
CDR3 protein: CASSSPNQETQYF
CDR3 length: 13
D gene: .
clone size: .
J gene: TRBJ2-5
V gene: TRBV7-2

CDR3 DNA: TGTGCCAGTAGTATTTATATCCGGGAGGAGGGCTACACCTTC
CDR3 protein: CASSIYIREEGYTF
CDR3 length: 14
D gene: .
clone size: few
J gene: TRBJ1-2
V gene: TRBV19

CDR3 DNA: TGTGCCTGGAGTGTGGGGGCAAGGAATCAGCCCCAGCATTTT
CDR3 protein: CAWSVGARNQPQHF
CDR3 length: 14
D gene: .
clone size: .
J gene: TRBJ1-5
V gene: TRBV30

CDR3 DNA: TGTGCCAGCAGCTTTCAGCGGGAGGGCCTCGGTGAGCAGTTCTTC
CDR3 protein: CASSFQREGLGEQFF
CDR3 length: 15
D gene: TRBD2
clone size: .
J gene: TRBJ2-1
V gene: TRBV9

CDR3 DNA: TGCGCCAGCAGCTCACTAGCGGGAGTCTATTACGAGCAGTACTTC
CDR3 protein: CASSSLAGVYYEQYF
CDR3 length: 15
D gene: TRBD2
clone size: few
J gene: TRBJ2-7
V gene: TRBV5-1

CDR3 DNA: TGTGCCAGCCGAGGAAGCGGGAACACCGGGGAGCTGTTTTTT
CDR3 protein: CASRGSGNTGELFF
CDR3 length: 14
D gene: .
clone size: .
J gene: TRBJ2-2
V gene: TRBV6-4

CDR3 DNA: TGTGCCAGCATGGGACTAGTTTTCGGTGAGCAGTTCTTC
CDR3 protein: CASMGLVFGEQFF
CDR3 length: 13
D gene: TRBD2
clone size: .
J gene: TRBJ2-1
V gene: TRBV6-5

CDR3 DNA: TGTGCCAGCGGCGGGACTAGCGGGGGGTTCAATGAGCAGTTCTTC
CDR3 protein: CASGGTSGGFNEQFF
CDR3 length: 15
D gene: TRBD2
clone size: .
J gene: TRBJ2-1
V gene: TRBV9

CDR3 DNA: TGTGCCAGTAGGGCGGGGGCCGGCACAGATACGCAGTATTTT
CDR3 protein: CASRAGAGTDTQYF
CDR3 length: 14
D gene: .
clone size: once
J gene: TRBJ2-3
V gene: TRBV19

CDR3 DNA: TGTGCCAGCAGTACTACCCTTGCGCCCTACGAGCAGTACTTC
CDR3 protein: CASSTTLAPYEQYF
CDR3 length: 14
D gene: .
clone size: .
J gene: TRBJ2-7
V gene: TRBV7-9

CDR3 DNA: TGTGCCAGCAGCCTTAGCGGGCTAAACACCGGGGAGCTGTTTTTT
CDR3 protein: CASSLSGLNTGELFF
CDR3 length: 15
D gene: TRBD2
clone size: .
J gene: TRBJ2-2
V gene: TRBV11-3

CDR3 DNA: TGCGCCAGCAGTGAGTCGCTCAGGGGCAATAGCAATCAGCCCCAGCATTTT
CDR3 protein: CASSESLRGNSNQPQHF
CDR3 length: 17
D gene: .
clone size: .
J gene: TRBJ1-5
V gene: TRBV10-2

CDR3 DNA: TGCGCCAGCAGAAAAGGGACAGGGGAAAACTACGAGCAGTACTTC
CDR3 protein: CASRKGTGENYEQYF
CDR3 length: 15
D gene: TRBD1
clone size: .
J gene: TRBJ2-7
V gene: TRBV5-1

CDR3 DNA: TGTGCCAGCAGCTATTACGAGCAGTACTTC
CDR3 protein: CASSYYEQYF
CDR3 length: 10
D gene: .
clone size: once
J gene: TRBJ2-7
V gene: TRBV11-2

CDR3 DNA: TGCAGCGTCGGACAGGGGGGAGTGGGACAGCCCCAGCATTTT
CDR3 protein: CSVGQGGVGQPQHF
CDR3 length: 14
D gene: TRBD1
clone size: .
J gene: TRBJ1-5
V gene: TRBV29-1

CDR3 DNA: TGTGCCAGCAGCCCACTAGGGAATCAGCCCCAGCATTTT
CDR3 protein: CASSPLGNQPQHF
CDR3 length: 13
D gene: .
clone size: .
J gene: TRBJ1-5
V gene: TRBV9